The 3 T cell receptor beta chains below all came from one sample that was sequenced in a study of blood T cell repertoires in COVID-19. The data were produced by immunoSEQ multiplex PCR, yet TCRdb's version contains in-frame clones alone and is incomplete. The sample contains over 85,000 clones, 80% to 90% of which appear only once. The sequenced sample consisted of peripheral blood. The receptors shown here come from a man aged 40-49 years with active or convalescent COVID-19.

This clone was detected only once. The V gene is TRBV13, the J gene TRBJ2-3; D is undetermined. The CDR3 is 14 amino acids. V lost 0 bases to trimming and J lost 2 bases, with 6 bases between them. The germline CDR1 and CDR2 sequences are PRHDT and FYEKMQ (reference sequence). The CDR3 bases are TGTGCCAGCAGCTTAGGGCAGAACACAGATACGCAGTATTTT. Encoded protein: CASSLGQNTDTQYF.

The chain has TRBV15 and TRBJ2-7; D unresolved. The CDR3 is 15 amino acids. The germline CDR1 and CDR2 sequences are LNHNV and YYDKDF (reference sequence). Trimming left V 0 bases short and J 6 bases short, with 15 bases between. DNA for the CDR3: TGTGCCACCAGCAGAGATTTCGGGTCTTCGGTCGAGCAGTACTTC. It yields the protein CATSRDFGSSVEQYF.

The J gene is TRBJ2-5, the V gene TRBV3-1 (or the pseudogene TRBV3-2), with 9 nucleotides matching TRBD1. The J segment lost 5 bases and the V segment lost 5 bases, leaving 6 bases of the junction unmatched. The germline V gene encodes CDR1 LGHDT and CDR2 YNNKEL (reference sequence). This CDR3 region has 14 residues. CDR3 coding DNA: TGTGCCAGCAGCTCCGGGACAGGGAGTGAGACCCAGTACTTC. Translating gives CASSSGTGSETQYF.